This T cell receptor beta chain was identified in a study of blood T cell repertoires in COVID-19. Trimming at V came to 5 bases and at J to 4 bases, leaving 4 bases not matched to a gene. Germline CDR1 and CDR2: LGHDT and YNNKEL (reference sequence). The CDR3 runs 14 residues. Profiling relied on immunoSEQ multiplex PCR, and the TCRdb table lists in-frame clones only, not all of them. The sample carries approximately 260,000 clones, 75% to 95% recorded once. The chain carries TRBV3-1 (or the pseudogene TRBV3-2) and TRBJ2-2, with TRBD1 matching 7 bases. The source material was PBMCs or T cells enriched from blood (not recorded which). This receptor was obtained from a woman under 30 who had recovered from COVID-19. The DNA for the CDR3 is TGTGCCAGCAGCACTAGGGGGCGCACCGGGGAGCTGTTTTTT. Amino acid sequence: CASSTRGRTGELFF.